Shown below are 20 T cell receptor beta chains from a single sample sequenced in a study of CD8+ T cells in alopecia areata. Investigators isolated RNA and reverse transcribed it into cDNA to act as the sequencing template. Only in-frame clones appear in the TCRdb table, and some are missing; sequencing was by immunoSEQ multiplex PCR. The sample lists about 150,000 clones, around half seen once, with approximately 19% in the top ten. This specimen consisted of CD8+ T cells sorted from blood, obtained at week 0. The receptors stem from a human donor with alopecia areata.

This chain uses TRBV29-1 with TRBJ2-1; no firm D call. The CDR3 has 14 amino acids. Germline values: CDR1 SQVTM, CDR2 ANQGSEA. V gave up 2 bases and J gave up 0 bases, with 8 bases separating them. The CDR3 loop reads CSVELVNSYNEQFF. The CDR3 region has the DNA TGCAGCGTTGAATTGGTTAACTCCTACAATGAGCAGTTCTTC.

The chain has TRBV27 and TRBJ1-1; D not resolved. From germline, CDR1 is MNHEY and CDR2 SMNVEV (reference sequence). The CDR3 consists of 15 residues. The V end lost 6 bases, the J end lost 1 base, and 15 bases lay between the germline ends. This CDR3 reads CASSLNPSGNTEAFF. DNA of the CDR3: TGTGCCAGCAGCTTGAACCCATCCGGGAACACTGAAGCTTTCTTT.

The rearrangement joins TRBV13 to TRBJ1-5; D gene unclear. CDR1 and CDR2 from the germline V gene are PRHDT and FYEKMQ (reference sequence). The V end lost 2 bases, the J end lost 0 bases, and 5 bases lay between the germline ends. CDR3 size: 14 residues. CDR3 DNA sequence: TGTGCCAGCAGCTTACGGGATAGCAATCAGCCCCAGCATTTT. As protein: CASSLRDSNQPQHF.

The chain links TRBV4-3 to TRBJ2-7; D is ambiguous. With 1 base removed from V and 7 bases from J, the gap between germline ends came to 8 bases. CDR1 and CDR2 from the germline V gene are LGHNA and YSLEER. The CDR3 has 12 residues. The CDR3 DNA reads as TGCGCCAGCAGCCAAGGAGGCAGGGAGCAGTACTTC. Residues: CASSQGGREQYF.

This CDR3 reads CAWRLGREDYTF. For the CDR3, the DNA is TGTGCCTGGAGGCTCGGGAGGGAGGACTACACCTTC. This sequence joins TRBV30 and TRBJ1-2, with D unresolved. Trimming pared 3 bases from V and 10 bases from J, leaving 15 bases between. Germline CDR1 and CDR2: GTSNPN and SVGIG (reference sequence). The CDR3 is made up of 12 amino acids.

In regard to this clone: Other DNA sequences in this specimen translate into the identical CDR3. The rearrangement joins TRBV30 to TRBJ1-1; D not resolved. This CDR3 is built from 12 residues. Deletions cut 0 bases from V and 0 bases from J, with 2 bases between. CDR1 and CDR2 from the germline V gene are GTSNPN and SVGIG (reference sequence). DNA for the CDR3: TGTGCCTGGAGTGTAGTGAACACTGAAGCTTTCTTT. This codes for CAWSVVNTEAFF.

This clone occurred a few times. This chain links TRBV9 with TRBJ2-2; 13 bases agree with TRBD2. The germline gives CDR1 SGDLS, CDR2 YYNGEE. CDR3 size: 17 residues. The V segment lost 3 bases and the J segment 2 bases; nucleotides outside the gene matches: 4. This CDR3 is CASSEGLAGINTGELFF. The CDR3 bases are TGTGCCAGCAGCGAGGGACTAGCGGGGATAAACACCGGGGAGCTGTTTTTT.

This clone was observed once. The chain employs TRBV5-1 and TRBJ2-5; D uncertain. Germline V CDR1 and CDR2: SGHRS, YFSETQ. The germline V and J ends were trimmed by 0 bases and 5 bases, with 8 bases remaining between them. The CDR3 length is 13 residues. The CDR3 sequence: CASSLDIEETQYF. CDR3 nucleotide sequence: TGCGCCAGCAGCTTGGACATAGAGGAGACCCAGTACTTC.

This clone was observed a few times. The rearrangement uses TRBV15 and TRBJ2-5, with 8 bases identical to TRBD1. With 3 bases clipped from V and 3 bases from J, the junction kept 9 bases outside the gene matches. This CDR3 has 16 residues. CDR1 is LNHNV, CDR2 YYDKDF, per germline (reference sequence). CDR3 residues: CATSRGWTGKEETQYF. CDR3 sequence (DNA): TGTGCCACCAGCAGGGGCTGGACAGGGAAAGAAGAGACCCAGTACTTC. The full variable domain, completed using reference TRBV15 and TRBJ2-5, is DAMVIQNPRYQVTQFGKPVTLSCSQTLNHNVMYWYQQKSSQAPKLLFHYYDKDFNNEADTPDNFQSRRPNTSFCFLDIRSPGLGDTAMYLCATSRGWTGKEETQYFGPGTRLLVL.

This clone was seen more than once but under ten times. The V call is TRBV5-4, the J call TRBJ2-7; D might be TRBD2 (5 bases). CDR1 and CDR2 from the germline V gene are SGHNT and YYREEE (reference sequence). CDR3 length: 14 residues. The germline V and J ends were trimmed by 4 bases and 5 bases, with 16 bases remaining between them. CDR3 bases: TGTGCCAGCAGCAACCGAGCGGTTGCTAACGAGCAGTACTTC. Protein product: CASSNRAVANEQYF. The full variable domain, rest sourced from reference TRBV5-4 and TRBJ2-7, is ETGVTQSPTHLIKTRGQQVTLRCSSQSGHNTVSWYQQALGQGPQFIFQYYREEENGRGNFPPRFSGLQFPNYSSELNVNALELDDSALYLCASSNRAVANEQYFGPGTRLTVT.

The genes are TRBV4-3 and TRBJ2-2; D is possibly TRBD2 (6 bases). V was clipped by 8 bases and J by 6 bases, with 16 bases between them. This CDR3 is 14 amino acids long. Germline CDR1 reads LGHNA; CDR2 reads YSLEER. This CDR3 reads CASAEGGAAGELFF. CDR3 nucleotide sequence: TGCGCCAGCGCCGAAGGAGGGGCAGCCGGGGAGCTGTTTTTT.

There are a few counts of this clone. This rearrangement joins TRBV27 to TRBJ2-1; possibly TRBD2 for D (7 bases). Germline V gene lookup returns CDR1 MNHEY and CDR2 SMNVEV (reference sequence). V was cut by 3 bases and J by 5 bases, with 17 bases left in between. The CDR3 is made up of 16 amino acids. The CDR3 spells CASSFIFRGGHNEQFF. CDR3 bases: TGTGCCAGCAGTTTCATCTTTAGGGGGGGCCACAATGAGCAGTTCTTC.

This clone was seen only once. The chain uses TRBV13 and TRBJ2-3; D is perhaps TRBD2 (5 bases). This CDR3 has 13 residues. Germline values: CDR1 PRHDT, CDR2 FYEKMQ (reference sequence). V was shortened by 5 bases and J by 4 bases, with 10 bases between the two germline ends. CDR3 protein: CASSQNSADTQYF. The CDR3 coding sequence is TGTGCCAGCAGCCAAAATAGCGCAGATACGCAGTATTTT.

This rearrangement joins TRBV11-2 to TRBJ2-1; D may correspond to TRBD1 or TRBD2 (5 bases each). Trimming left V 1 base short and J 5 bases short, with 18 bases between. This CDR3 has 17 residues. The germline V gene has CDR1 SGHAT and CDR2 FQNNGV. The CDR3 protein is CASSLGGAWTPHNEQFF. CDR3 coding DNA: TGTGCCAGCAGCTTAGGAGGGGCCTGGACCCCCCACAATGAGCAGTTCTTC.

This chain uses TRBV5-1 with TRBJ2-2; D is tentatively TRBD1 or TRBD2 (5 bases each). Germline assignment: CDR1 SGHRS and CDR2 YFSETQ. CDR3 size: 13 residues. V lost 0 bases and J lost 7, with 7 bases in between. CDR3 in amino acids: CASSLDGGGELFF. The CDR3 DNA reads TGCGCCAGCAGCTTGGATGGGGGCGGGGAGCTGTTTTTT. The complete variable domain, with remaining parts taken from reference TRBV5-1 and TRBJ2-2, reads KAGVTQTPRYLIKTRGQQVTLSCSPISGHRSVSWYQQTPGQGLQFLFEYFSETQRNKGNFPGRFSGRQFSNSRSEMNVSTLELGDSALYLCASSLDGGGELFFGEGSRLTVL.

This chain joins TRBV4-3 and TRBJ2-3; the D is unclear. Germline V gene data show CDR1 as LGHNA and CDR2 as YSLEER. This CDR3 comprises 14 residues. Trimming removed 0 bases from V and 4 bases from J, with 8 bases in between. The chain's CDR3 is CASSQDGRSDTQYF. In nucleotides, the CDR3 is TGCGCCAGCAGCCAAGATGGGCGCTCAGATACGCAGTATTTT.

The CDR3 DNA follows: TGTGCCAGCAGCCTATCAGGACAGGAATGGGAGACCCAGTACTTC. It encodes CASSLSGQEWETQYF. The V gene is TRBV7-2, the J gene TRBJ2-5; 7 nucleotides agree with TRBD1. V lost 5 bases and J lost 5; bases outside the gene matches: 11. CDR3 size: 15 residues. Germline CDR1 SGHTA, CDR2 FQGNSA.

This clone was found a few times. The sample holds other DNA sequences that translate to the same CDR3. The rearrangement joins TRBV7-9 to TRBJ2-7; D is perhaps TRBD1 (5 bases). V lost 6 bases and J lost 3, with 9 bases in between. This CDR3 has 12 residues. Looked up from germline, CDR1 is SEHNR and CDR2 is FQNEAQ (reference sequence). CDR3 region: CASRTDSYEQYF. DNA for the CDR3: TGTGCCAGCAGAACCGACAGCTACGAGCAGTACTTC.

In its sample, this clone was seen once. This chain uses TRBV25-1 with TRBJ2-7, with 9 bases fitting TRBD2. The V segment lost 3 bases and the J segment 7 bases; nucleotides outside the gene matches: 16. Looked up from germline, CDR1 is MGHDK and CDR2 is SYGVNS. The CDR3 extends over 17 amino acids. CDR3 residues: CASSEYGLAGIPREQYF. Written as DNA, the CDR3 is TGTGCCAGCAGTGAGTATGGGCTAGCGGGGATTCCCCGGGAGCAGTACTTC.

The genes are TRBV4-3 and TRBJ2-6, with D unresolved. Trimming left V 0 bases short and J 4 bases short, with 10 bases between. In germline, CDR1 is LGHNA, CDR2 YSLEER. The CDR3 sequence is 16 residues long. The CDR3 loop is CASSQDGRLGANVLTF. The CDR3 DNA sequence: TGCGCCAGCAGCCAAGACGGACGATTAGGGGCCAACGTCCTGACTTTC.